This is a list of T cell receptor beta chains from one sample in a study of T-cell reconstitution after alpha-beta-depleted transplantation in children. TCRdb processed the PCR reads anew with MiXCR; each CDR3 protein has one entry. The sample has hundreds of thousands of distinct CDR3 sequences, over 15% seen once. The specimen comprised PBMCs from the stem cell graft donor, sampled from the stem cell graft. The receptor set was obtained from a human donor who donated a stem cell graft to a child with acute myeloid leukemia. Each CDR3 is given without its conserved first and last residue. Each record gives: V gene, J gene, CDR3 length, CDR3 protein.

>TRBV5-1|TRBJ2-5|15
ASSLAGGRGVGETQY
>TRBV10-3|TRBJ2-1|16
AISESPSGLTHYNEQF
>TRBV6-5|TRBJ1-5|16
ASSYGRPGGHSNQPQH
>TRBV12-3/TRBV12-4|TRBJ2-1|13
ASSFPLDRLNEQF
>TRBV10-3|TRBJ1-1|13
AISEGREDNTEAF
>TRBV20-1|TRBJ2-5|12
SARDLTVQETQY
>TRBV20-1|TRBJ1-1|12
SARETGRDTEAF
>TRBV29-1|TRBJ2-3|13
SVESSWAGWDTQY
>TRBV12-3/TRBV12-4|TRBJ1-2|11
ASSLQGTYGYT
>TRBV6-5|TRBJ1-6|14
ASSYSNLDRDSPLH
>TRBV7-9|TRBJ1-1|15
ASSLGGGAVLGWEAF
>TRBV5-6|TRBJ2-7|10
ASRKQGYEQY
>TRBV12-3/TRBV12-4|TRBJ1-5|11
ASSINRPQPQH
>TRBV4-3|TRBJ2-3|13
ASSLLTSTTDTQY
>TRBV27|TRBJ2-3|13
ASGHDRVPTDTQY
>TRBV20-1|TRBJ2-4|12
SAVTSGSKNIQY
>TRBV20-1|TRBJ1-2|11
SAPGGAIHGYT
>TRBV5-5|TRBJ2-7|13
ASSLGPAGTAEQY
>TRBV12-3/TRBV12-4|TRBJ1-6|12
ASSLARVGSPLH
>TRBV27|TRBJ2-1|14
ASSPLSGGSYNEQF
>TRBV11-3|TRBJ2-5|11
ASSRGSRETQY
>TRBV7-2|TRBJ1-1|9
ATLPRTEAF
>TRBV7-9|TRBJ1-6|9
ASSLIGPLH
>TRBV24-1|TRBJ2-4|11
ATSDLDPNIQY
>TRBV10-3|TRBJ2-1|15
AISEGTGPSSYNEQF
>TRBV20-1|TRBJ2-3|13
SASVRGASTDTQY
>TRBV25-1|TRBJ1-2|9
ASSGEYDYT
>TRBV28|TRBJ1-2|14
ASSLWGTGKGGGYT
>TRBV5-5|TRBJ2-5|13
ASSPTAGLGETQY
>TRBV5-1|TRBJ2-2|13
ASSHRDQNTGELF
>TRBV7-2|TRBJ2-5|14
ASSSRGTGNQETQY
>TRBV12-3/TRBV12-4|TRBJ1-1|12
ASSLRRGRREAF
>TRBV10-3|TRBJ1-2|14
AISEGRTGGLYGYT
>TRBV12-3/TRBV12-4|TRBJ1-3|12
ASRVGFSGNTIY
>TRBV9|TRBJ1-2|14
ASSVPNRGSKDGYT